This T cell receptor beta chain is drawn from a study of blood T cell repertoires in COVID-19 (dated by TCRdb to 2018 to 2021). For context, the study as a whole: Samples covering the acute and convalescent phases of COVID-19 were provided by collaborators in the United States, Italy and Spain. The material from the prospective study consisted of cDNA or gDNA derived from T cells, B-cell-depleted T cells, or PBMCs. Subjects who had been exposed to COVID-19, were actively infected with it, or had recovered from it provided the deeply sampled blood TCRbeta repertoires that made up the dataset. The repertoires were made available in a free public database intended to serve as a resource for research on the immune response to SARS-CoV-2. Samples came from the ongoing ImmuneRACE study (first 160 participants) plus 1,254 subjects from 6 global collaborators. A de-identified subject ID, COVID-19 status, age in years and sex were almost always included in the sample metadata. Where available, HLA class I and class II types were obtained from metadata supplied by the sample provider rather than from assay-based typing. Study-wide conclusions, independent of this receptor: How much clinical and demographic metadata was included differed by source and by participant, and the metadata was provided uncurated.

Whole blood was collected in K2EDTA tubes by collaborating institutions according to the institutions' own protocols. For TCRbeta analysis, collaborators shipped samples in one of three forms: frozen whole blood, isolated PBMCs, or DNA extracted from either of those sample types. From cysteine to phenylalanine, the CDR3 is 15 amino acids long. The sequence is cut down to CDR3 DNA, 45 bases in frame from base 1. Trimmed from V: 5 bases; trimmed from J: 9 bases; junction bases lacking a gene match: 8. The CDR1 and CDR2 encoded by the germline V gene (reference sequence) are SEHNR and FQNEAQ. As concerns this clone: Its antigen is still unknown. Per-base quality was not reported, and no clone a single base away is much larger than it.

TCRbeta CDR3 regions were amplified from genomic DNA using the immunoSEQ Assay, a bias-controlled multiplex PCR. Regarding the original processing steps: The number of nucleated cells in each sample was estimated from the amplification of reference gene primers within the assay. To quantify the absolute abundance of each unique TCRbeta CDR3 rearrangement, sequence reads were collapsed and filtered. For each sample, productive Simpson clonality was calculated by taking the square root of Simpson's diversity index across productive rearrangements. The table comes from immuneACCESS by way of TCRdb, which keeps in-frame sequences with V and J called. Part of the clones is missing from these tables; in studies checked, under half for an unresolved V gene and the rest for unknown reasons. The V and J calls and clone size come from that table; D and trimming were worked out from the DNA. The sample contains roughly 330,000 clones, over 70% of them found a single time. Of the sample, about 1.2% is held by the ten largest clones.

What was sequenced was peripheral blood. The rearranged chain carries TRBV7-9 and TRBJ2-1, with 12 central nucleotides matching TRBD1. This sequence originates from a woman in her forties or fifties with acute or convalescent COVID-19. The CDR3 has the sequence CASSNRDRGLGEQFF. The DNA is as follows: TGTGCCAGCAGCAACCGGGACAGGGGGCTGGGTGAGCAGTTCTTC.